These T cell receptor beta chains were read from a single sample in a study of identical twins. TCRdb analysed the 5' RACE reads with MiXCR anew, one entry per CDR3 protein. The sample yields approximately 600,000 distinct CDR3 sequences, roughly 7.2% seen once. This sample also appeared in a second study, on yellow fever vaccine responses in identical twins.

Sequencing was done on a sample of PBMCs. The origin of the receptors is a woman aged 18-30 years in good health. The CDR3 runs from the conserved cysteine through the conserved F or W.

V	J	CDR3
TRBV20-1	TRBJ2-1	CSAPKAGGLYNEQFF
TRBV20-1	TRBJ2-1	CSARDSPILLAGGPGGSYNEQFF
TRBV27	TRBJ1-5	CASSFRGGLSNQPQHF
TRBV7-8	TRBJ2-1	CASSLVAGGPLEQFF
TRBV3-1	TRBJ2-3	CASSQGTLRTDTQYF
TRBV7-7	TRBJ2-2	CASSWAPDAGELFF
TRBV12-3/TRBV12-4	TRBJ1-1	CASSQTRQGAGEAFF
TRBV6-2/TRBV6-3	TRBJ2-1	CASSYGGYNEQFF
TRBV10-2	TRBJ2-5	CASSETGTSETQYF
TRBV5-1	TRBJ1-4	CASSLGRHPNEKLFF
TRBV20-1	TRBJ1-1	CSAPSGETHTEAFF
TRBV20-1	TRBJ2-5	CSATPGLAGVGEETQYF
TRBV7-9	TRBJ2-1	CASSPSTAYNEQFF
TRBV20-1	TRBJ2-1	CSAPRSRGFNNEQFF
TRBV3-1	TRBJ2-2	CASSQVAGAHGELFF
TRBV9	TRBJ2-7	CASSVESGTTYEQYF
TRBV12-3/TRBV12-4	TRBJ1-5	CASGDRDQALYSNQPQHF
TRBV10-3	TRBJ1-1	CAISERTVNTEAFF
TRBV2	TRBJ1-3	CASTSGQGNTIYF
TRBV7-8	TRBJ1-5	CASSLGRVNQPQHF
TRBV12-3/TRBV12-4	TRBJ2-5	CASSLSATQETQYF
TRBV7-8	TRBJ2-3	CASSLEYRRTHNSTDTQYF
TRBV11-2	TRBJ1-2	CASSLGFGVVSGGGDYGYTF
TRBV9	TRBJ2-3	CASSPTGLAGGTDTQYF
TRBV15	TRBJ2-1	CATSRDLGGDEQFF
TRBV5-1	TRBJ2-7	CASMVVSGPYEQYF
TRBV5-1	TRBJ1-6	CASSLTGRNSPLHF
TRBV28	TRBJ1-2	CASSFKYRGNYGYTF
TRBV5-1	TRBJ2-2	CASSWESVTGELFF
TRBV10-3	TRBJ2-5	CAISESTRRGETQYF
TRBV10-2	TRBJ2-5	CASIDGNQETQYF
TRBV15	TRBJ2-1	CATSREGISYNEQFF
TRBV7-8	TRBJ2-1	CASSLVRVTGPSHNEQFF
TRBV6-6	TRBJ2-7	CASASAGGSEQYF
TRBV7-8	TRBJ2-3	CASSPELDFTDTQYF
TRBV29-1	TRBJ2-5	CRDLTGEVKTQYF
TRBV15	TRBJ2-1	CATSRVGSGGDYNEQFF
TRBV7-9	TRBJ2-3	CASSPRDSSSTDTQYF
TRBV12-3/TRBV12-4	TRBJ2-2	CASMEGVGTGELFF
TRBV24-1	TRBJ2-1	CATSGQEGGGSYNEQFF
TRBV5-1	TRBJ2-7	CASRVGGQGGYEQYF
TRBV9	TRBJ2-1	CASGAAVSSYNEQFF
TRBV27	TRBJ2-2	CASSRFDSGTGVGELFF
TRBV12-3/TRBV12-4	TRBJ2-3	CASRDRATDTQYF
TRBV29-1	TRBJ2-7	CSAQGGSSSYEQYF
TRBV12-3/TRBV12-4	TRBJ2-1	CASSKLAGVEHEQFF
TRBV25-1	TRBJ2-3	CASSDGLAGVDTQYF
TRBV10-3	TRBJ2-4	CAISEALGVGQIAKNIQYF